The T cell receptor beta chain under discussion was sequenced for a study of blood T cell repertoires in COVID-19. Across the study: PBMCs, B-cell-depleted T cells, or T cells were the source of the cDNA or gDNA that made up the material.

Only in-frame clones appear in the TCRdb table, and some are missing; sequencing was by immunoSEQ multiplex PCR. The data hold about 200,000 clones, with approximately 86% observed a single time. What was sequenced was peripheral blood. This TCR came from a man between 60 and 75 years old with acute or convalescent COVID-19.

Here the CDR3 reads CATSDFGLAGAQAGTQYF. The CDR3 DNA reads TGTGCCACCAGTGATTTCGGGCTAGCGGGGGCCCAGGCGGGTACGCAGTATTTT. The rearrangement links TRBV24-1 to TRBJ2-3; TRBD2 agrees at 10 bases. The V gene end was trimmed by 1 base and the J gene end by 8 bases; junction bases not matched to a gene: 14. Germline CDR1 is KGHDR and CDR2 is SFDVKD. The CDR3 extends over 18 amino acids.